The 27 T cell receptor beta chains below come from one sample, sequenced in a study of regulatory T cells in long-lasting Graves disease. As to time point: newly diagnosed GD, antithyroid drugs for less than 3 months. Following extraction of RNA from PBMCs, that RNA was used to make the TCR library. CDR3 regions were amplified by Arm-PCR using iRepertoire HTBI primers to build TCR beta libraries. TCRdb re-called the multiplex PCR reads with MiXCR, one entry per CDR3 protein. The sample lists a few hundred thousand distinct CDR3 sequences, roughly 15% seen once, with 23% in the top ten. The same specimen was also included in a second study, on T cells in Graves' hyperthyroidism and ophthalmopathy.

Material: peripheral blood mononuclear cells (PBMCs), obtained at new diagnosis, from a patient treated with antithyroid drugs. All receptors come from a woman between 18 and 29 years old with Graves disease.

This clonotype came up many times. The chain couples TRBV24-1 to TRBJ2-1, with TRBD2 identical over 13 bases. Trimming cost V 4 bases and J 6 bases; bases outside gene matches: 5. CDR1 and CDR2 from the germline V gene are KGHDR and SFDVKD. This CDR3 spans 16 amino acids. CDR3 nucleotide sequence: TGTGCCACCAGTGACCCCGGGACTAGCGGGATCAATGAGCAGTTCTTC. This translates into CATSDPGTSGINEQFF.

This clonotype was counted only a few times. This may be a read error, as it is one base from a much larger clone. The rearrangement links TRBV12-3 or TRBV12-4 to TRBJ2-7; D remains ambiguous. V was clipped by 6 bases and J by 2 bases, with 8 bases between them. The CDR3 runs 12 residues. The CDR3 spells CASSRSPYEQYF. The CDR3 DNA reads as TGTGCCAGCAGCCGGAGTCCCTACGAGCAGTACTTC.

This clonotype occurred many times. The DNA of the CDR3 is TGTGCCACCACGTACGGGGGAGAGGGGTGGCAAGGAGAGACCCAGTACTTC. Its protein is CATTYGGEGWQGETQYF. V is TRBV28 and J is TRBJ2-5; a possible D gene is TRBD2 (6 bases). The CDR3 loop spans 17 amino acids. V was pared by 10 bases and J by 4 bases, with 28 bases between. Per germline, CDR1 MDHEN and CDR2 SYDVKM.

The V gene is TRBV14, the J gene TRBJ1-1, with a weak D call TRBD1 (5 bases). The CDR3 is made up of 15 amino acids. V dropped 0 bases and J dropped 4 bases, with 12 bases sitting between them. Looked up from germline, CDR1 is SGHDN and CDR2 is FVKESK. CDR3 protein: CASSQDPGRSTEAFF. CDR3 bases: TGTGCCAGCAGCCAAGATCCGGGACGTAGCACTGAAGCTTTCTTT.

This clonotype showed up many times. This chain links TRBV6-2 or TRBV6-3 with TRBJ2-5; TRBD1 agrees at 12 bases. CDR1 is MNHEY and CDR2 is SVGEGT in the germline V gene. This CDR3 is built from 18 residues. J lost 5 bases, V lost 0 bases, and 10 bases had no gene match. The CDR3 coding sequence is TGTGCCAGCAGTTACTCTTTCTTCGGGACAGGGGGCGTGGAGACCCAGTACTTC. Its protein is CASSYSFFGTGGVETQYF.

The chain is built from TRBV5-1 and TRBJ2-3; D is perhaps TRBD2 (6 bases). Germline CDR1 reads SGHRS; CDR2 reads YFSETQ. This CDR3 comprises 16 residues. V lost 4 bases to trimming and J lost 0 bases, with 15 bases between them. As DNA, the CDR3 is TGCGCCAGCAGCCGGGGTGGACTACAAAGCACAGATACGCAGTATTTT. This translates into CASSRGGLQSTDTQYF. The whole variable domain, remainder taken from reference TRBV5-1 and TRBJ2-3, is KAGVTQTPRYLIKTRGQQVTLSCSPISGHRSVSWYQQTPGQGLQFLFEYFSETQRNKGNFPGRFSGRQFSNSRSEMNVSTLELGDSALYLCASSRGGLQSTDTQYFGPGTRLTVL.

The table lists this clonotype with a count of one. The junction does not match germline at one end; this may be a read error. The rearrangement joins TRBV3-1 to TRBJ2-7, with D perhaps being TRBD1 or TRBD2 (7 bases each). CDR1 LGHDT and CDR2 YNNKEL come from the germline V gene (reference sequence). CDR3 size: 14 residues. The CDR3 nucleotides read TGTGCCAGCAGCCTCCAGGGAGGGGGCTACGAGCAGTGCTTC. Its translation: CASSLQGGGYEQCF.

This clonotype was seen only a few times. The V and J genes are TRBV25-1 and TRBJ2-5; D remains unclear. Germline CDR1 MGHDK, CDR2 SYGVNS. The length of the CDR3 is 14 residues. V was cut by 4 bases and J by 10 bases, with 19 bases left in between. This CDR3 reads CASSATGGPGFQYF. CDR3 nucleotides: TGTGCCAGCAGTGCAACCGGCGGACCCGGTTTCCAGTACTTC.

The sample holds a few counts of this clonotype. The chain employs TRBV6-1 and TRBJ2-3, with 7 bases aligning to TRBD2. The CDR3 extends over 15 amino acids. V lost 5 bases to trimming and J lost 1 base; unmatched junction nucleotides: 6. The germline CDR1 and CDR2 sequences are MNHNS and SASEGT. CDR3 sequence: CASSYARGGTDTQYF. The CDR3 DNA is TGTGCCAGCAGTTACGCTCGGGGGGGCACAGATACGCAGTATTTT.

Note on this clonotype: A far larger clone is one nucleotide away, so this likely arose from a read error. V gene TRBV28 combines with J gene TRBJ2-3, with TRBD1 matching over 7 bases. Germline-derived CDR1 and CDR2 are MDHEN and SYDVKM. The CDR3 extends over 13 amino acids. CDR3 sequence: CASIPDRLNEQSF. The CDR3, as DNA: TGTGCCAGCATCCCGGACAGGCTTAATGAGCAGTCCTTC.

This clonotype came up many times. This sequence joins TRBV6-2 or TRBV6-3 and TRBJ2-1; possibly TRBD2 for D (6 bases). This CDR3 is built from 12 residues. V lost 7 bases, J lost 8 bases, and 12 bases lay in between. Germline CDR1 and CDR2: MNHEY and SVGEGT. CDR3 region: CASMTGVYEQFF. CDR3 coding DNA: TGTGCCAGCATGACGGGAGTATATGAGCAGTTCTTC.

In its sample, this clonotype was seen many times. CDR3 sequence reads: CSARGGGADTQYF. In DNA form, the CDR3 reads TGCAGTGCTAGAGGGGGCGGGGCCGATACGCAGTATTTT. The chain links TRBV20-1 to TRBJ2-3; D may be TRBD2 (6 bases). The CDR3 consists of 13 residues. The V and J ends lost 1 base and 6 bases respectively, with 11 bases between them. Germline CDR1 reads DFQATT; CDR2 reads SNEGSKA (reference sequence).

This clonotype has a count of ten or more. The chain's CDR3 is CASSLGSGGFYEQYF. CDR3 coding DNA: TGTGCCAGCAGCTTAGGGTCAGGGGGCTTTTACGAGCAGTACTTC. The rearrangement uses TRBV7-8 and TRBJ2-7; 8 positions agree with TRBD1. Germline V gene lookup returns CDR1 SGHVS and CDR2 FQNEAQ. This CDR3 spans 15 amino acids. V lost 1 base and J lost 4; bases outside the gene matches: 6.

Comments on this clonotype: This may stem from a read error, because a much larger clone lies one nucleotide away. The chain links TRBV2 to TRBJ2-1, with D tentatively TRBD2 (6 bases). The CDR3 consists of 12 residues. Germline V CDR1 and CDR2: SNHLY, FYNNEI. Trimming took off 8 bases at V and 10 bases at J, with 15 bases between the two ends. Here the CDR3 DNA reads TGTGCCAGCGGGGGGTCGACCTACGAGCAGTTCTTC. Its protein is CASGGSTYEQFF.

On this clonotype itself: A read error is possible here, since a much larger clone lies one base away. This chain links TRBV6-9 with TRBJ2-1; D might be TRBD1 or TRBD2, each matching 6 bases. Germline V gene data show CDR1 as MNHGY and CDR2 as SVAAGI. V shed 3 bases and J shed 10 bases, with 16 bases lying between them. The CDR3 has 14 residues. DNA for the CDR3: TGTGCCAGCAGTTACTTTAAGGGGGGATACGAGCAGTTCTTC. It yields the protein CASSYFKGGYEQFF.

Remarks on this clonotype: Being one base from a much bigger clone, this may be a read error. The conserved phenylalanine or tryptophan normally closing the CDR3 is absent here, so this likely arose from a read error. The chain carries TRBV6-1 and TRBJ2-7, with a weak D call TRBD1 (6 bases). Germline V CDR1 and CDR2: MNHNS, SASEGT. This CDR3 contains 15 residues. V dropped 6 bases and J dropped 6 bases, with 21 bases sitting between them. Written as DNA, the CDR3 is TGTGCCAGCAGCAACGCCGGGACAAGGATCAGCGAGCAGTACTCC. Residues: CASSNAGTRISEQYS.

This clonotype occurred many times. V usage is TRBV12-3 or TRBV12-4 and J usage is TRBJ2-4; weak D call: TRBD1 (5 bases). There are 12 residues in the CDR3. Trimming took off 3 bases at V and 9 bases at J, with 9 bases between the two ends. This chain's CDR3 is CASSLSRGIQYF. Here the CDR3 DNA reads TGTGCCAGCAGTTTGTCTAGGGGCATTCAGTACTTC.

This clonotype was observed many times. The chain couples TRBV28 to TRBJ2-7; D might be TRBD2 (6 bases). Trimming left V 5 bases short and J 2 bases short, with 16 bases between. CDR3 length: 15 residues. Germline CDR1 reads MDHEN; CDR2 reads SYDVKM. For the CDR3, the DNA is TGTGCCAGCAGTAGTAGCGGAGACTATACCTACGAGCAGTACTTC. It specifies CASSSSGDYTYEQYF. Full variable domain (outside the CDR3, taken from reference TRBV28 and TRBJ2-7): DVKVTQSSRYLVKRTGEKVFLECVQDMDHENMFWYRQDPGLGLRLIYFSYDVKMKEKGDIPEGYSVSREKKERFSLILESASTNQTSMYLCASSSSGDYTYEQYFGPGTRLTVT.

This clonotype was seen repeatedly, ten times or more. This chain links TRBV7-8 with TRBJ1-5, with TRBD1 matching 8 bases. Germline-derived CDR1 and CDR2 are SGHVS and FQNEAQ. CDR3 size: 14 residues. Trimming took 3 bases from V and 8 from J; bases not matched to a gene: 6. The CDR3 loop reads CASSFAGGTEPQHF. The CDR3, as DNA: TGTGCCAGCAGCTTCGCAGGGGGCACAGAGCCCCAGCATTTT.

The rearrangement uses TRBV29-1 and TRBJ2-5; TRBD1 agrees at 12 bases. The CDR3 spans 13 residues. Unmatched junction bases numbered 4, after V lost 5 bases and J lost 6 bases. Germline V gene sequence: CDR1 SQVTM, CDR2 ANQGSEA. As DNA, the CDR3 is TGCAGCGTTAGAGGGACAGGGGGCCAGACCCAGTACTTC. This encodes CSVRGTGGQTQYF.

This clonotype was counted at least ten times. This rearrangement joins TRBV7-9 to TRBJ2-7; D unresolved. Trimming removed 6 bases at V and 2 bases at J, with 8 bases between. The CDR3 totals 12 residues. Looked up from germline, CDR1 is SEHNR and CDR2 is FQNEAQ (reference sequence). CDR3 sequence (DNA): TGTGCCAGCAGGGCACTGCCCTACGAGCAGTACTTC. Its protein is CASRALPYEQYF.

The sample holds many counts of this clonotype. The chain couples TRBV11-2 to TRBJ2-7, with a possible D match to TRBD2 (6 bases). Per germline, CDR1 SGHAT and CDR2 FQNNGV. V lost 3 bases and J lost 2, with 11 bases in between. The CDR3 length is 14 residues. The CDR3, as DNA: TGTGCCAGCAGCTTCGGGAGTTCTCCCTACGAGCAGTACTTC. Amino acid sequence: CASSFGSSPYEQYF.

This clonotype was found a few times. This rearrangement joins TRBV18 to TRBJ2-7, with TRBD1 identical over 11 bases. V lost 3 bases and J lost 1; bases outside the gene matches: 8. The V gene's germline CDR1 is KGHSH and CDR2 LQKENI. This CDR3 is built from 17 residues. CDR3 protein: CASSPATGTGGSYEQYF. In DNA, the CDR3 is TGTGCCAGCTCACCGGCCACTGGGACAGGGGGTTCCTACGAGCAGTACTTC.

The sample holds many counts of this clonotype. J is TRBJ2-7 and V is TRBV20-1, with 8 bases that match TRBD2. This CDR3 is built from 14 residues. Germline CDR1 DFQATT, CDR2 SNEGSKA (reference sequence). With V trimmed by 6 bases and J by 3 bases, 10 bases remained unmatched. The CDR3 nucleotides read TGCAGTGCGTACCCGGGACTAGACTTCTACGAGCAGTACTTC. This translates into CSAYPGLDFYEQYF.

This clonotype was observed at least ten times. The chain carries TRBV28 and TRBJ2-1; D gene ambiguous. V lost 6 bases and J 4 bases, leaving 13 bases between the germline ends. The germline gives CDR1 MDHEN, CDR2 SYDVKM. The CDR3 totals 14 residues. CDR3 coding DNA: TGTGCCAGCAGCGACCCACCCGGGTACAATGAGCAGTTCTTC. Translation gives CASSDPPGYNEQFF.

V usage is TRBV5-1 and J usage is TRBJ2-1; 9 bases align to TRBD1. The CDR3 has 16 amino acids. The trim removed 0 bases at V and 0 bases at J, leaving 1 base unmatched. The V gene's germline CDR1 is SGHRS and CDR2 YFSETQ. The CDR3 DNA sequence: TGCGCCAGCAGCTTGGGGGACAGGGACTCCTACAATGAGCAGTTCTTC. Translated: CASSLGDRDSYNEQFF.

This chain links TRBV20-1 with TRBJ2-1; 9 bases map to TRBD2. CDR1 and CDR2 (germline): DFQATT, SNEGSKA (reference sequence). Trimming removed 5 bases from V and 0 bases from J; junction bases left unmatched: 2. The CDR3 runs 14 residues. CDR3 region: CSALAGFSYNEQFF. For the CDR3, the DNA is TGCAGTGCTCTAGCGGGATTCTCCTACAATGAGCAGTTCTTC.